These 7 T cell receptor beta chains were all obtained from the same sample, sequenced in a study of a mutant IDH1 vaccine in newly diagnosed glioma. For these TCRs, the target antigens are not known. The time point is: week 23, last vaccination. Every vaccine dose comprised 300 ug of mutant IDH1 20-mer peptide plus topical imiquimod. Clones were read by immunoSEQ multiplex PCR, and TCRdb kept only the in-frame ones, dropping some. The sample includes about 38,000 clones, approximately 80% of them seen just once. Here the sequenced sample was PBMCs, taken from a glioma patient whose treatment included an IDH1 peptide vaccine. The receptor source for this set is a man in his forties or fifties with glioma.

This clone is medium-sized (0.01 to 0.1%) within its sample. V and J are TRBV14 and TRBJ2-2; TRBD2 aligns across 13 bases. The V and J ends lost 0 bases and 5 bases, in that order; junction bases with no gene match: 6. CDR3 length: 18 residues. From germline, CDR1 is SGHDN and CDR2 FVKESK. The CDR3 DNA reads as TGTGCCAGCAGCCAAGAACAGCGGACTAGCGGGGGAACCGGGGAGCTGTTTTTT. Protein product: CASSQEQRTSGGTGELFF.

This chain uses TRBV5-8 with TRBJ2-1; 13 bases align to TRBD2. The germline V gene has CDR1 SGHTS and CDR2 YDEGEE. This CDR3 is built from 16 residues. V dropped 4 bases and J dropped 9; count of bases not matched to a gene: 10. The CDR3 is CASSKGLAGIPGEQFF. In nucleotides, the CDR3 is TGTGCCAGCAGCAAGGGACTAGCGGGAATCCCTGGTGAGCAGTTCTTC. Supplemented by reference TRBV5-8 and TRBJ2-1, the full variable domain reads EAGVTQSPTHLIKTRGQQATLRCSPISGHTSVYWYQQALGLGLQFLLWYDEGEERNRGNFPPRFSGRQFPNYSSELNVNALELEDSALYLCASSKGLAGIPGEQFFGPGTRLTVL.

This clone was detected a few times. V gene TRBV7-2 combines with J gene TRBJ1-3; D may be TRBD1 (5 bases). With 5 bases removed from V and 0 bases from J, the gap between germline ends came to 14 bases. Germline CDR1 is SGHTA and CDR2 is FQGNSA. This CDR3 is 16 amino acids long. The CDR3 region is CASSPDRPGSGNTIYF. Written as DNA, the CDR3 is TGTGCCAGCAGCCCTGACAGACCCGGCTCTGGAAACACCATATATTTT.

The chain joins TRBV2 to TRBJ1-2, with unresolved D. CDR1 is SNHLY, CDR2 FYNNEI, per germline. V shed 7 bases and J shed 8 bases, with 20 bases lying between them. This CDR3 is 14 amino acids long. CDR3 in amino acids: CASKADGGPEGYTF. CDR3 sequence (DNA): TGTGCCAGCAAGGCGGACGGTGGCCCGGAGGGCTACACCTTC. Drawing the rest from reference TRBV2 and TRBJ1-2, the complete variable domain is EPEVTQTPSHQVTQMGQEVILRCVPISNHLYFYWYRQILGQKVEFLVSFYNNEISEKSEIFDDQFSVERPDGSNFTLKIRSTKLEDSAMYFCASKADGGPEGYTFGSGTRLTVV.

As DNA, the CDR3 is TGTGCCAGCAGCGTCGGACTAGCGGTGAGGAATGAGCAGTTCTTC. Its protein product is CASSVGLAVRNEQFF. The rearrangement links TRBV9 to TRBJ2-1; the match to TRBD2 covers 10 bases. This CDR3 region has 15 residues. V shed 2 bases, J shed 7 bases, and the junction held 6 bases outside the gene matches. Looked up from germline, CDR1 is SGDLS and CDR2 is YYNGEE.

V gene TRBV6-6 combines with J gene TRBJ1-1; 10 bases align to TRBD1. The CDR3 totals 15 residues. The junction had 16 bases not matched to a gene; V was cut back by 8 bases and J by 10 bases. Germline CDR1 is MNHNY and CDR2 is SVGAGI (reference sequence). CDR3 in DNA: TGTGCCAGCTCCCTAGTGGATGACAGGGGGCGCGGAGCTTTCTTT. It is translated as CASSLVDDRGRGAFF.

The genes are TRBV7-8 and TRBJ2-1; TRBD2 matches 10 bases. V lost 5 bases to trimming and J lost 8 bases; unmatched junction nucleotides: 9. The CDR3 has 15 amino acids. CDR1 is SGHVS and CDR2 is FQNEAQ in the germline V gene. CDR3 residues: CASSQREGPLYEQFF. CDR3 in DNA: TGTGCCAGCAGCCAGCGGGAGGGTCCCCTGTATGAGCAGTTCTTC.